These 25 T cell receptor beta chains were all obtained from the same sample, sequenced in a study of blood T cells in healthy people across ages. Next came a second PCR, run for about 6 to 11 cycles, which used a sample-barcoded 5' primer along with a J-beta primer mix. TCRdb called the 5' RACE reads again in MiXCR, with one record for every CDR3 protein. The table records more than 650,000 distinct CDR3 sequences, about 55% of them present only once. Sequencing was done on a sample of blood. These receptor sequences come from a man older than 75 in good health.

V and J are TRBV6-5 and TRBJ2-1, with D perhaps TRBD2 (7 bases). V shed 6 bases and J shed 7 bases, with 22 bases lying between them. The CDR3 totals 16 residues. Germline assignment: CDR1 MNHEY and CDR2 SVGAGI. The CDR3 loop is CASSRQGGAGNNEQFF. Here the CDR3 DNA reads TGTGCCAGCAGCCGACAAGGGGGAGCGGGAAATAATGAGCAGTTCTTC.

J is TRBJ2-7 and V is TRBV18, with TRBD2 matching 13 bases. Germline CDR1 KGHSH, CDR2 LQKENI. Trimming cost V 3 bases and J 6 bases; bases outside gene matches: 5. The CDR3 has 15 amino acids. CDR3 protein: CASSPGTSGTREQYF. CDR3 DNA: TGTGCCAGCTCACCCGGGACTAGCGGGACCCGCGAGCAGTACTTC.

The V and J genes are TRBV29-1 and TRBJ2-3; the D gene is possibly TRBD1 (6 bases). The CDR3 is 15 amino acids. The V and J ends lost 7 bases and 0 bases respectively, with 17 bases between them. The germline CDR1 and CDR2 sequences are SQVTM and ANQGSEA. CDR3 amino acids: CSEKGDKSSTDTQYF. The CDR3 nucleotides are TGCAGCGAAAAAGGGGACAAATCTAGCACAGATACGCAGTATTTT.

The J gene is TRBJ2-7, the V gene TRBV20-1, with 7 nucleotides matching TRBD2. V lost 0 bases to trimming and J lost 7 bases; unmatched junction nucleotides: 18. CDR1 DFQATT and CDR2 SNEGSKA come from the germline V gene (reference sequence). The CDR3 loop spans 17 amino acids. CDR3 residues: CSARDSGPSGADHEQYF. CDR3 nucleotides: TGCAGTGCTAGAGATTCTGGGCCTAGCGGAGCGGACCATGAGCAGTACTTC.

With respect to this clonotype: The junction and the germline gene differ at one end; a read error may be behind it. The J gene is TRBJ2-7, the V gene TRBV10-3; 10 positions agree with TRBD1. Germline-derived CDR1 and CDR2 are ENHRY and SYGVKD. CDR3 size: 15 residues. This CDR3 reads CAIRGTGTGDGEQCF. The CDR3 bases are TGTGCCATCAGGGGAACCGGGACAGGGGATGGGGAGCAGTGCTTC.

This sequence joins TRBV6-6 and TRBJ1-1, with no clear D. With 2 bases removed from V and 1 base from J, the gap between germline ends came to 5 bases. The CDR3 has 13 residues. The germline V gene has CDR1 MNHNY and CDR2 SVGAGI (reference sequence). The CDR3 coding sequence is TGTGCCAGCAGTTACGAGGAGAACACTGAAGCTTTCTTT. Protein sequence: CASSYEENTEAFF.

The table lists this clonotype with a few counts. The chain links TRBV20-1 to TRBJ2-5, with D tentatively TRBD1 or TRBD2 (5 bases each). Germline values: CDR1 DFQATT, CDR2 SNEGSKA (reference sequence). The CDR3 consists of 12 residues. Between the trimmed V and J ends, which lost 6 bases and 4 bases, there was a span of 12 bases. This CDR3 is CSAGRWGETQYF. DNA of the CDR3: TGCAGTGCGGGACGGTGGGGAGAGACCCAGTACTTC.

This chain connects TRBV9 to TRBJ1-2, with TRBD1 identical over 8 bases. The length of the CDR3 is 17 residues. Germline V gene data show CDR1 as SGDLS and CDR2 as YYNGEE. V shed 2 bases, J shed 1 base, and the junction held 10 bases outside the gene matches. The CDR3 is CASSVDRDRILNYGYTF. DNA for the CDR3: TGTGCCAGCAGCGTTGACCGGGACAGGATACTTAACTATGGCTACACCTTC. Variable domain in full (rest from reference TRBV9 and TRBJ1-2): DSGVTQTPKHLITATGQRVTLRCSPRSGDLSVYWYQQSLDQGLQFLIQYYNGEERAKGNILERFSAQQFPDLHSELNLSSLELGDSALYFCASSVDRDRILNYGYTFGSGTRLTVV.

The V gene is TRBV7-3, the J gene TRBJ2-3, with a tentative D call TRBD1 (5 bases). CDR3 length equals 15 residues. Per the germline V gene, CDR1 is SGHTA and CDR2 is FQGTGA. V gave up 5 bases and J gave up 4 bases, with 16 bases separating them. The CDR3: CASSPQGVGPDTQYF. CDR3 in DNA: TGTGCCAGCAGCCCCCAGGGTGTGGGCCCAGATACGCAGTATTTT.

This clonotype was counted many times. The chain couples TRBV5-1 to TRBJ2-1, with TRBD2 identical over 8 bases. Germline assignment: CDR1 SGHRS and CDR2 YFSETQ. The CDR3 sequence is 15 residues long. Trimming cost V 4 bases and J 8 bases; bases outside gene matches: 11. Written as DNA, the CDR3 is TGCGCCAGCAGCCCGCCGGGACTAGTACTCGATGAGCAGTTCTTC. As protein: CASSPPGLVLDEQFF.

A remark on this clonotype: A clone one base away is much larger, so this may be a read error. This chain uses TRBV29-1 with TRBJ2-1, with 8 bases lining up with TRBD1. Germline trimming cut 8 bases from V and 9 bases from J; bases unmatched to any gene: 9. The CDR3 has 12 residues. Germline V lookup: CDR1 SQVTM, CDR2 ANQGSEA. The CDR3 sequence is CSHRTGSTEQFF. In nucleotides, the CDR3 is TGCAGCCACCGGACAGGGTCAACTGAGCAGTTCTTC.

The J gene is TRBJ2-7, the V gene TRBV11-2; no clear D gene. CDR1 and CDR2 from the germline V gene are SGHAT and FQNNGV. The V gene lost 5 bases and the J gene lost 3 bases, with 14 bases spanning the gap. The CDR3 covers 14 residues. CDR3 in amino acids: CASSPGRWLYEQYF. The CDR3 nucleotides are TGTGCCAGCAGCCCAGGCCGGTGGCTCTACGAGCAGTACTTC.

The CDR3 region has the DNA TGTGCCAGCAGTCAGACCAGGAAGGGGGAGACCCAGTACTTC. Residues: CASSQTRKGETQYF. V gene TRBV2 combines with J gene TRBJ2-5; D might be TRBD1 (5 bases). The CDR3 spans 14 residues. The V end was cut by 5 bases, the J end by 5 bases, with 15 bases between. Per germline, CDR1 SNHLY and CDR2 FYNNEI.

This clonotype was found many times. This chain uses TRBV25-1 with TRBJ2-3; perhaps TRBD2 as D (6 bases). The CDR3 covers 12 residues. V shed 3 bases and J shed 14 bases, with 15 bases lying between them. Per the germline V gene, CDR1 is MGHDK and CDR2 is SYGVNS. CDR3 sequence: CASSEGGRYAYF. DNA of the CDR3: TGTGCCAGCAGTGAGGGAGGCAGATACGCGTATTTT.

In this sample, this clonotype turned up many times. This CDR3 reads CASSHRQGGDGYTF. In nucleotides, the CDR3 is TGTGCCAGCAGCCACAGACAGGGAGGGGATGGCTACACCTTC. This rearrangement joins TRBV14 to TRBJ1-2, with 7 bases that match TRBD1. V shed 3 bases and J 6 bases; nucleotides not matched to a gene: 7. CDR1 and CDR2 (germline): SGHDN, FVKESK. The CDR3 spans 14 residues.

This clonotype was counted only a few times. The chain links TRBV25-1 to TRBJ2-5, with D tentatively TRBD1 (5 bases). Trimming stripped 4 bases from V and 1 base from J, with 10 bases between. From germline, CDR1 is MGHDK and CDR2 SYGVNS. This CDR3 contains 14 residues. CDR3 loop: CASSVPGIQETQYF. The CDR3, as DNA: TGTGCCAGCAGTGTCCCAGGGATCCAAGAGACCCAGTACTTC.

This clonotype was recorded once. The chain couples TRBV20-1 to TRBJ2-3, with 8 bases matching TRBD2. With 5 bases clipped from V and 14 bases from J, the junction kept 21 bases outside the gene matches. The CDR3 has 15 residues. From germline, CDR1 is DFQATT and CDR2 SNEGSKA (reference sequence). CDR3 residues: CSAPLVEAGARDAYF. As DNA, the CDR3 is TGCAGTGCTCCCCTAGTAGAAGCGGGGGCCAGAGACGCGTATTTT.

This clonotype has a handful of counts. This rearrangement joins TRBV28 to TRBJ2-3; a possible D gene is TRBD1 (6 bases). The CDR3 extends over 15 amino acids. From germline, CDR1 is MDHEN and CDR2 SYDVKM. Trimming left V 6 bases short and J 4 bases short, with 17 bases between. Here the CDR3 DNA reads TGTGCCAGCAGCCCCTCCGAAGCAGGGGCAGATACGCAGTATTTT. It specifies CASSPSEAGADTQYF.

This clonotype has only a few counts. V gene TRBV20-1 combines with J gene TRBJ2-1; no definite D call. Germline values: CDR1 DFQATT, CDR2 SNEGSKA (reference sequence). V gave up 3 bases and J gave up 7 bases, with 19 bases separating them. CDR3 length: 15 residues. The CDR3 bases are TGCAGTGCTAGCGACCGTAGAGGCCCAGGAAATGAGCAGTTCTTC. Translated, it gives CSASDRRGPGNEQFF.

This clonotype was observed a few times. The chain uses TRBV20-1 and TRBJ2-7, with D unresolved. The CDR3 is 13 amino acids. The V gene's germline CDR1 is DFQATT and CDR2 SNEGSKA (reference sequence). Trimming stripped 3 bases from V and 0 bases from J, with 9 bases between. CDR3 coding DNA: TGCAGTGCTAGCCCCAGACCCTCCTACGAGCAGTACTTC. Residues: CSASPRPSYEQYF.

The chain links TRBV6-5 to TRBJ2-7; D remains unclear. Trimming left V 2 bases short and J 7 bases short, with 21 bases between. This CDR3 contains 16 residues. In germline, CDR1 is MNHEY, CDR2 SVGAGI. The chain's CDR3 is CASSYPGSGSYNEQYF. DNA of the CDR3: TGTGCCAGCAGTTACCCCGGGTCGGGCTCCTACAATGAGCAGTACTTC.

This clonotype appeared a few times. The CDR3 DNA follows: TGTGCCAGCAGCTTAGACGGGACGCTGCTGAAGGAGCAGTACTTC. Translating gives CASSLDGTLLKEQYF. The chain is built from TRBV13 and TRBJ2-7; the D call may be TRBD1 or TRBD2 (5 bases each). Trimming shortened V by 1 base and J by 7 bases, and 17 bases separated the two germline ends. Looked up from germline, CDR1 is PRHDT and CDR2 is FYEKMQ (reference sequence). The CDR3 covers 15 residues.

The table lists this clonotype with a count of one. CDR3 amino acids: CASRPEPDTQYF. The CDR3 DNA is TGTGCCAGCAGACCCGAGCCAGATACGCAGTATTTT. The chain employs TRBV28 and TRBJ2-3; D not certain. Germline assignment: CDR1 MDHEN and CDR2 SYDVKM. Trimming removed 6 bases from V and 4 bases from J, with 8 bases in between. This CDR3 has 12 residues.

The genes are TRBV20-1 and TRBJ2-7, with 11 bases fitting TRBD2. The length of the CDR3 is 16 residues. Trimming cost V 3 bases and J 7 bases; bases outside gene matches: 14. The V gene's germline CDR1 is DFQATT and CDR2 SNEGSKA (reference sequence). The CDR3 DNA reads as TGCAGTGCTAGCCAACTAGCGGGAGCGGGTTCCAATGAGCAGTACTTC. Translating it yields CSASQLAGAGSNEQYF.

The gene calls are TRBV5-1 and TRBJ2-5; D is unresolved. The CDR3 runs 15 residues. V lost 4 bases to trimming and J lost 4 bases, with 17 bases between them. CDR1 and CDR2 from the germline V gene are SGHRS and YFSETQ. Here the CDR3 DNA reads TGCGCCAGCAGCCGATCGACTGGTTATACAGAGACCCAGTACTTC. Translated: CASSRSTGYTETQYF.